These 28 T cell receptor beta chains originate from one sample sequenced in a study of siplizumab effects on memory and regulatory T cells. Method: immunoSEQ multiplex PCR; TCRdb's copy keeps in-frame clones and lacks some. Of roughly 100,000 clones listed, 80% to 95% are singletons. The specimen sequenced was CD4+ T cells sorted from blood. All receptors come from a human donor in good health.

CDR3 amino acids: CASSLVGASSYEQYF. The CDR3 DNA is TGTGCCAGCAGCTTAGTAGGGGCGTCCTCCTACGAGCAGTACTTC. The rearrangement links TRBV7-9 to TRBJ2-5; possible D gene TRBD1, 5 bases. The tail of the sequence fits TRBJ2-7 better, so the J call may be wrong. CDR3 length equals 15 residues. Germline V gene data show CDR1 as SEHNR and CDR2 as FQNEAQ (reference sequence).

This chain joins TRBV28 and TRBJ1-2; D gene uncertain. V lost 6 bases, J lost 2 bases, and 4 bases lay in between. Per germline, CDR1 MDHEN and CDR2 SYDVKM. The CDR3 extends over 11 amino acids. The CDR3 sequence is CASRGNYGYTF. In DNA, the CDR3 is TGTGCCAGCAGAGGGAACTATGGCTACACCTTC.

This chain joins TRBV7-2 and TRBJ2-5; D gene unclear. The end of the DNA fits TRBJ2-7 better, so the J call may be wrong. Germline CDR1 reads SGHTA; CDR2 reads FQGNSA. This CDR3 region has 11 residues. The CDR3 coding sequence is TGTGCCAGCAGCTACATTAACGAGCAGTACTTC. It yields the protein CASSYINEQYF.

The J gene is TRBJ1-1, the V gene TRBV28, with D unresolved. The CDR3 has 12 amino acids. In germline, CDR1 is MDHEN, CDR2 SYDVKM. Trimming cost V 5 bases and J 1 base, with 5 bases left between them. The DNA of the CDR3 is TGTGCCAGCAGTCCGGAGAACACTGAAGCTTTCTTT. The encoded protein is CASSPENTEAFF.

This sequence joins TRBV14 and TRBJ2-7, with D possibly called TRBD1 or TRBD2 (6 bases each). CDR3 length: 14 residues. Germline V gives CDR1 SGHDN, CDR2 FVKESK. V shed 4 bases and J shed 4 bases, with 14 bases lying between them. This CDR3 is CASSRGRRGYEQYF. In DNA form, the CDR3 reads TGTGCCAGCAGCCGAGGCAGGAGGGGGTACGAGCAGTACTTC.

The chain joins TRBV4-2 to TRBJ1-2; 7 nucleotides match TRBD1. Per germline, CDR1 LGHNA and CDR2 YNFKEQ. The V and J ends lost 3 bases and 5 bases, in that order; junction bases with no gene match: 3. CDR3 length: 13 amino acids. The CDR3 region has the DNA TGTGCCAGCAGCCAGGGACAGCATTATGGCTACACCTTC. Residues: CASSQGQHYGYTF.

The chain is built from TRBV18 and TRBJ2-5; D gene unclear. The CDR3 totals 12 residues. Germline CDR1 KGHSH, CDR2 LQKENI. Trimming left V 6 bases short and J 2 bases short, with 7 bases between. The CDR3 bases are TGTGCCAGCTCCCCAACTCAAGAGACCCAGTACTTC. Amino acids: CASSPTQETQYF. Together with reference TRBV18 and TRBJ2-5, the CDR3 gives the full variable domain: NAGVMQNPRHLVRRRGQEARLRCSPMKGHSHVYWYRQLPEEGLKFMVYLQKENIIDESGMPKERFSAEFPKEGPSILRIQQVVRGDSAAYFCASSPTQETQYFGPGTRLLVL.

The chain joins TRBV5-1 to TRBJ2-5; no definite D call. The length of the CDR3 is 12 residues. Germline V gene sequence: CDR1 SGHRS, CDR2 YFSETQ. V was pared by 4 bases and J by 0 bases, with 4 bases between. The CDR3 coding sequence is TGCGCCAGCAGCATAAACCAAGAGACCCAGTACTTC. Encoded protein: CASSINQETQYF.

V gene TRBV15 combines with J gene TRBJ2-6, with D unclear. V lost 3 bases and J 4 bases, leaving 13 bases between the germline ends. CDR1 and CDR2 from the germline V gene are LNHNV and YYDKDF (reference sequence). The CDR3 is 16 residues long. The CDR3 here is CATSRLGEVGANVLTF. The CDR3 DNA reads as TGTGCCACCAGCAGGTTAGGAGAGGTGGGGGCCAACGTCCTGACTTTC.

This clone has just one count. This chain uses TRBV4-1 with TRBJ2-1; 8 nucleotides agree with TRBD2. The CDR3 is made up of 18 amino acids. CDR1 and CDR2 (germline): MGHRA, YSYEKL. V shed 0 bases and J 5 bases; nucleotides not matched to a gene: 12. The CDR3: CASSQDPLVAGINNEQFF. The DNA for the CDR3 is TGCGCCAGCAGCCAAGATCCCCTAGTAGCGGGAATCAACAATGAGCAGTTCTTC.

This clone has just one count. The chain recombines TRBV5-4 with TRBJ2-1, with 12 bases aligning to TRBD2. This CDR3 region has 17 residues. The trim removed 6 bases at V and 0 bases at J, leaving 7 bases unmatched. The germline V gene encodes CDR1 SGHNT and CDR2 YYREEE (reference sequence). CDR3 loop: CASTSGLAGSSYNEQFF. The CDR3 coding sequence is TGTGCCAGCACATCAGGACTAGCGGGGAGCTCCTACAATGAGCAGTTCTTC.

The gene calls are TRBV7-2 and TRBJ1-1, with TRBD1 as a possible D gene (5 bases). The CDR3 totals 14 residues. Germline CDR1 is SGHTA and CDR2 is FQGNSA. Deletions cut 1 base from V and 0 bases from J, with 6 bases between. This CDR3 reads CASSLGDVNTEAFF. The CDR3 coding sequence is TGTGCCAGCAGCTTAGGGGACGTGAACACTGAAGCTTTCTTT.

The chain employs TRBV5-1 and TRBJ2-3; 8 positions agree with TRBD2. The CDR3 runs 16 residues. Germline CDR1 SGHRS, CDR2 YFSETQ. Trimming cost V 2 bases and J 4 bases; bases outside gene matches: 9. DNA of the CDR3: TGCGCCAGCAGCTTATCAGCGGGAGTCGGCTCAGATACGCAGTATTTT. It specifies CASSLSAGVGSDTQYF.

The V call is TRBV25-1, the J call TRBJ2-1; 9 nucleotides match TRBD1. This CDR3 spans 18 amino acids. V lost 4 bases, J lost 7 bases, and 17 bases stayed unmatched. The germline V gene encodes CDR1 MGHDK and CDR2 SYGVNS. The CDR3 is CASSGFQFAGTGTNEQFF. CDR3 nucleotides: TGTGCCAGCAGTGGCTTCCAATTCGCCGGGACAGGGACGAATGAGCAGTTCTTC.

This chain links TRBV11-2 with TRBJ1-1; 7 nucleotides align to TRBD1. Per the germline V gene, CDR1 is SGHAT and CDR2 is FQNNGV. This CDR3 has 13 residues. V dropped 5 bases and J dropped 10; count of bases not matched to a gene: 10. CDR3 coding DNA: TGTGCCAGCAGCCCGGACTCCTACAGGGGAGCTTTCTTT. Protein: CASSPDSYRGAFF.

The rearrangement uses TRBV6-1 and TRBJ1-4, with TRBD1 as a possible D gene (5 bases). The CDR3 consists of 16 residues. Germline loops: CDR1 MNHNS, CDR2 SASEGT. Deletions cut 2 bases from V and 1 base from J, with 11 bases between. The CDR3 DNA sequence: TGTGCCAGCAGTGAACGGGGGATGGTAACTAATGAAAAACTGTTTTTT. Translating gives CASSERGMVTNEKLFF.

The CDR3 spells CASSLLGGSGGYTF. In DNA form, the CDR3 reads TGCGCCAGCAGCTTGCTCGGGGGCTCAGGCGGCTACACCTTC. The chain has TRBV5-1 and TRBJ1-2; the D gene is possibly TRBD1 (6 bases). Trimming shortened V by 1 base and J by 8 bases, and 15 bases separated the two germline ends. The germline CDR1 and CDR2 sequences are SGHRS and YFSETQ. The CDR3 extends over 14 amino acids.

The chain has TRBV5-8 and TRBJ1-5, with D possibly matching TRBD1 (6 bases). Germline V gene sequence: CDR1 SGHTS, CDR2 YDEGEE. V was cut by 0 bases and J by 0 bases, with 19 bases left in between. The CDR3 has 19 residues. The CDR3 region is CASSLELQGTVYSNQPQHF. As DNA, the CDR3 is TGTGCCAGCAGCTTGGAACTACAGGGCACGGTATATAGCAATCAGCCCCAGCATTTT.

This chain uses TRBV27 with TRBJ2-7; D might be TRBD1 or TRBD2, each matching 5 bases. CDR1 is MNHEY, CDR2 SMNVEV, per germline (reference sequence). This CDR3 is built from 12 residues. Deletions cut 9 bases from V and 6 bases from J, with 15 bases between. CDR3 bases: TGTGCCAGTTCCCGAGGGGCCGGCGAGCAGTACTTC. It specifies CASSRGAGEQYF.

The table lists this clone with a count of one. The gene calls are TRBV7-6 and TRBJ1-1, with D maybe TRBD1 (5 bases). CDR1 is SGHVS, CDR2 FNYEAQ, per germline. The CDR3 is 15 residues long. Deletions cut 1 base from V and 1 base from J, with 10 bases between. Written as DNA, the CDR3 is TGTGCCAGCAGCTTAGGGGGACTGACGAACACTGAAGCTTTCTTT. Its protein product is CASSLGGLTNTEAFF.

Concerning this clone: The same CDR3 is also encoded by other DNA sequences in this sample. The chain has TRBV20-1 and TRBJ2-2; D is uncertain. The V gene's germline CDR1 is DFQATT and CDR2 SNEGSKA (reference sequence). V was pared by 5 bases and J by 1 base, with 2 bases between. The CDR3 runs 11 residues. This CDR3 reads CSAENTGELFF. The CDR3 region has the DNA TGCAGTGCTGAGAACACCGGGGAGCTGTTTTTT.

The chain has TRBV6-5 and TRBJ1-1; 9 bases agree with TRBD1. In germline, CDR1 is MNHEY, CDR2 SVGAGI. Unmatched junction bases numbered 9, after V lost 6 bases and J lost 10 bases. The CDR3 runs to 13 residues. Here the CDR3 reads CASRRQGTGPAFF. CDR3 coding DNA: TGTGCCAGCAGGCGACAAGGGACAGGGCCAGCTTTCTTT.

The rearrangement uses TRBV28 and TRBJ2-5, with 13 bases aligning to TRBD2. J gave up 5 bases and V 5 bases, and 14 bases lay outside the gene matches. CDR1 and CDR2 (germline): MDHEN, SYDVKM. The CDR3 consists of 18 residues. CDR3 DNA sequence: TGTGCCAGCAGTACCGGACTAGCGGGAGTATCTGGTCGGGAGACCCAGTACTTC. It encodes CASSTGLAGVSGRETQYF. Full variable domain (missing parts from reference TRBV28 and TRBJ2-5): DVKVTQSSRYLVKRTGEKVFLECVQDMDHENMFWYRQDPGLGLRLIYFSYDVKMKEKGDIPEGYSVSREKKERFSLILESASTNQTSMYLCASSTGLAGVSGRETQYFGPGTRLLVL.

V and J are TRBV9 and TRBJ2-7, with D maybe TRBD2 (7 bases). The germline V gene has CDR1 SGDLS and CDR2 YYNGEE. CDR3 length: 17 amino acids. V dropped 4 bases and J dropped 2 bases, with 22 bases sitting between them. The CDR3 DNA reads as TGTGCCAGCAGCCCCAAAGGGGGGGGGACAAGTGCCTACGAGCAGTACTTC. Amino acids: CASSPKGGGTSAYEQYF.

The chain couples TRBV5-1 to TRBJ2-7; D is possibly TRBD1 or TRBD2 (6 bases each). CDR1 SGHRS and CDR2 YFSETQ come from the germline V gene. The CDR3 loop spans 15 amino acids. V lost 0 bases, J lost 3 bases, and 13 bases lay in between. The CDR3 nucleotides read TGCGCCAGCAGCTTGGCGGTAGGAGGGGGCTACGAGCAGTACTTC. As protein: CASSLAVGGGYEQYF. Supplemented by reference TRBV5-1 and TRBJ2-7, the full variable domain reads KAGVTQTPRYLIKTRGQQVTLSCSPISGHRSVSWYQQTPGQGLQFLFEYFSETQRNKGNFPGRFSGRQFSNSRSEMNVSTLELGDSALYLCASSLAVGGGYEQYFGPGTRLTVT.

The chain carries TRBV28 and TRBJ2-3; tentative D call: TRBD1 (5 bases). The CDR3 totals 14 residues. CDR1 MDHEN and CDR2 SYDVKM come from the germline V gene. V was trimmed by 3 bases and J by 3 bases, leaving 10 bases between them. The CDR3 nucleotides read TGTGCCAGCAGTTTTCGCAGGGTTACAGATACGCAGTATTTT. This gives the protein CASSFRRVTDTQYF.

This sequence joins TRBV28 and TRBJ2-7; D is ambiguous. Germline V gene lookup returns CDR1 MDHEN and CDR2 SYDVKM. This CDR3 is 13 amino acids long. Between the trimmed V and J ends, which lost 3 bases and 5 bases, there was a span of 11 bases. The CDR3 loop reads CASSFSLHNEQYF. The CDR3 DNA follows: TGTGCCAGCAGTTTTTCCCTTCACAACGAGCAGTACTTC.

J is TRBJ2-1 and V is TRBV14; D perhaps matches TRBD2 (5 bases). The CDR3 covers 17 residues. V lost 3 bases to trimming and J lost 8 bases, with 23 bases between them. The germline V gene encodes CDR1 SGHDN and CDR2 FVKESK. The DNA of the CDR3 is TGTGCCAGCAGCCACCTCCTGGGGAGAGGGCTTGGGCATGAGCAGTTCTTC. It is translated as CASSHLLGRGLGHEQFF.